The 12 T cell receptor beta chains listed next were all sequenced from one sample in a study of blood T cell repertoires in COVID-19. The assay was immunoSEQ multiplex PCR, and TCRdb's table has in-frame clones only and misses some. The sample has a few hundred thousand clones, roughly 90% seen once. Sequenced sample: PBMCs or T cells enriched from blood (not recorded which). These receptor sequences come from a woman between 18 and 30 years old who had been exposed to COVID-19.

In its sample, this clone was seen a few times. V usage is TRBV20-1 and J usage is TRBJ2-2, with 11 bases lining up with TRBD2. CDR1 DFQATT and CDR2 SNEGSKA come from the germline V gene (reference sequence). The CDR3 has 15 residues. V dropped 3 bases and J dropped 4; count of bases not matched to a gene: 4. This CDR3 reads CSASPGLAATGELFF. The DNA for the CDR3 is TGCAGTGCTAGTCCGGGACTAGCGGCCACCGGGGAGCTGTTTTTT.

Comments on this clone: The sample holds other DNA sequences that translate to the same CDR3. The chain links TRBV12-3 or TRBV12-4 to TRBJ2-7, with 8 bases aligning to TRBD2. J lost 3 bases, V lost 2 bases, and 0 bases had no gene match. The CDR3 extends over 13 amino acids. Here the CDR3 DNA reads TGTGCCAGCAGTTTACGGGGGGGCTACGAGCAGTACTTC. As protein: CASSLRGGYEQYF.

DNA for the CDR3: TGTGCCAGCAGCGGTGGGGGGTATTGGGTCACCGGGGAGCTGTTTTTT. Protein: CASSGGGYWVTGELFF. The rearrangement joins TRBV25-1 to TRBJ2-2; perhaps TRBD2 as D (6 bases). Trimming removed 6 bases from V and 4 bases from J, with 18 bases in between. Germline V gene sequence: CDR1 MGHDK, CDR2 SYGVNS. The CDR3 length is 16 residues.

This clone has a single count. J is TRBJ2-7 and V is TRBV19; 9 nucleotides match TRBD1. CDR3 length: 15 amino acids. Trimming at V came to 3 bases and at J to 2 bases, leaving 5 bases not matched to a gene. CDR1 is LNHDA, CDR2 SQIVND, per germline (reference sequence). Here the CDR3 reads CASSIPGQGTYEQYF. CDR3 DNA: TGTGCCAGTAGTATCCCCGGACAGGGGACCTACGAGCAGTACTTC.

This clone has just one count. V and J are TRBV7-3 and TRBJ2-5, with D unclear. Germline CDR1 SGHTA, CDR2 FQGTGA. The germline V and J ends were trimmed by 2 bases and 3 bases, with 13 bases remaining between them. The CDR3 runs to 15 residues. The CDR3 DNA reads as TGTGCCAGCAGCTTACTAGGCCTACCAAAAGAGACCCAGTACTTC. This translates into CASSLLGLPKETQYF.

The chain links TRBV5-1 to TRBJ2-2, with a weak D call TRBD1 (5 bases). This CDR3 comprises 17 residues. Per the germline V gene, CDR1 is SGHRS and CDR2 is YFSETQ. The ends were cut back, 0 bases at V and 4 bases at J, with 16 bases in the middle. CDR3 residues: CASSLAQGWSVTGELFF. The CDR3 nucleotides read TGCGCCAGCAGCTTGGCCCAGGGTTGGTCGGTCACCGGGGAGCTGTTTTTT.

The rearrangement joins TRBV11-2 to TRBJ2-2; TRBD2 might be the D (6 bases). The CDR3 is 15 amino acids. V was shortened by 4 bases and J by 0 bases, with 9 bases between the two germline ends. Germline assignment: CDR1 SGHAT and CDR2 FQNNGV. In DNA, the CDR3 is TGTGCCAGCAGCTCGACTAGTACGAACACCGGGGAGCTGTTTTTT. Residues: CASSSTSTNTGELFF.

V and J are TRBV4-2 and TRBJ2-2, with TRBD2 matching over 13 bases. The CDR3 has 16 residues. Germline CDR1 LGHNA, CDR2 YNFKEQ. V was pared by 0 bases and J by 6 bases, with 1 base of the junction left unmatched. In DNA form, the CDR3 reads TGTGCCAGCAGCCAAGATACTAGCGGGGGGGCCGGGGAGCTGTTTTTT. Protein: CASSQDTSGGAGELFF.

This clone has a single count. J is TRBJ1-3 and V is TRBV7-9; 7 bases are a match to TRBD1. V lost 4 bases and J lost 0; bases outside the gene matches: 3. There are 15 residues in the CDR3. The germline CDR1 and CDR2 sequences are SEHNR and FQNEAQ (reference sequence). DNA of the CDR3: TGTGCCAGCAGCTCGGGACAGTCCTCTGGAAACACCATATATTTT. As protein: CASSSGQSSGNTIYF.

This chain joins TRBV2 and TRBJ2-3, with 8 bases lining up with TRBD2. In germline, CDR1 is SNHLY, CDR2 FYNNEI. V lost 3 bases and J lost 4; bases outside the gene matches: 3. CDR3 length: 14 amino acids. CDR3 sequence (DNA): TGTGCCAGCAGTGATGGACTAGCAGCAGATACGCAGTATTTT. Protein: CASSDGLAADTQYF.

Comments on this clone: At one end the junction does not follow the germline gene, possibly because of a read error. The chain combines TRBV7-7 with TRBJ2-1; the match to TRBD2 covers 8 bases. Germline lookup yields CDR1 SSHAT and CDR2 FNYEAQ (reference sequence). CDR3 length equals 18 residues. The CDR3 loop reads CASSLASGGGISYNEQFF. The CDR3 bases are TGTGCTAGCAGCTTAGCATCGGGCGGGGGGATCTCCTACAATGAGCAGTTCTTC.

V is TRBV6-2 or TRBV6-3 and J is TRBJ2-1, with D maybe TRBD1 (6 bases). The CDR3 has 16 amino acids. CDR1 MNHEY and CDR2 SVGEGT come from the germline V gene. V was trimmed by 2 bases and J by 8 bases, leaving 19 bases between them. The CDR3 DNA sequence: TGTGCCAGCAGTTACCAGGGGCTAGCAGGTTTTGATGAGCAGTTCTTC. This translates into CASSYQGLAGFDEQFF.